The 21 T cell receptor beta chains below all came from one sample that was sequenced in a study of T cell responses to AZD1222 COVID-19 vaccine. Produced via immunoSEQ multiplex PCR; TCRdb's table is partial and in-frame only. The sample includes tens of thousands of clones, 80% to 90% of them seen just once. Material: peripheral blood, obtained 28 days after the second AZD1222 dose. Receptor source: an adult who received the AZD1222 COVID-19 vaccine.

This chain connects TRBV11-2 to TRBJ2-1; 8 positions match TRBD2. Trimming removed 3 bases from V and 14 bases from J; junction bases left unmatched: 3. The CDR3 loop spans 11 amino acids. CDR1 and CDR2 from the germline V gene are SGHAT and FQNNGV. The CDR3 loop reads CASSFSGAKFF. In DNA, the CDR3 is TGTGCCAGCAGCTTTAGCGGGGCAAAGTTCTTC.

The V call is TRBV25-1, the J call TRBJ2-1; 9 bases fit TRBD1. J gave up 7 bases and V 3 bases, and 7 bases lay outside the gene matches. Germline lookup yields CDR1 MGHDK and CDR2 SYGVNS. CDR3 length equals 15 residues. The CDR3 reads CASSDSYRGQNEQFF. DNA for the CDR3: TGTGCCAGCAGTGATTCTTACAGGGGGCAGAATGAGCAGTTCTTC.

CDR3 residues: CASSVDRGEQYF. Written as DNA, the CDR3 is TGTGCCAGCAGCGTAGACAGGGGCGAGCAGTACTTC. This chain links TRBV9 with TRBJ2-7; TRBD1 matches at 7 bases. Unmatched junction bases numbered 0, after V lost 0 bases and J lost 6 bases. Per the germline V gene, CDR1 is SGDLS and CDR2 is YYNGEE. The length of the CDR3 is 12 residues.

By sample share, this clone is medium-sized. The V and J genes are TRBV5-4 and TRBJ2-7; 7 nucleotides agree with TRBD1. Germline-derived CDR1 and CDR2 are SGHNT and YYREEE (reference sequence). The CDR3 length is 14 residues. Trimming cost V 4 bases and J 3 bases; bases outside gene matches: 7. The CDR3 DNA reads as TGTGCCAGCAGCAAGGAAGGGACAGACTACGAGCAGTACTTC. It encodes CASSKEGTDYEQYF.

The chain is built from TRBV7-3 and TRBJ1-2, with 12 bases aligning to TRBD1. Germline values: CDR1 SGHTA, CDR2 FQGTGA. CDR3 length equals 15 residues. J lost 8 bases, V lost 0 bases, and 4 bases had no gene match. The CDR3 coding sequence is TGTGCCAGCAGCTTAACGGGACAGGGGGCTGAAGGCTACACCTTC. It codes for CASSLTGQGAEGYTF.

The V gene is TRBV28, the J gene TRBJ1-4, with TRBD1 as a possible D gene (6 bases). From germline, CDR1 is MDHEN and CDR2 SYDVKM. Deletions cut 6 bases from V and 7 bases from J, with 18 bases between. This CDR3 has 15 amino acids. The CDR3 nucleotides are TGTGCCAGCAGCCCCGGGGGGGGAGGGGGTGAAAAACTGTTTTTT. It encodes CASSPGGGGGEKLFF.

The chain carries TRBV5-1 and TRBJ1-2; D ambiguous. This CDR3 spans 14 amino acids. From germline, CDR1 is SGHRS and CDR2 YFSETQ. Trimming pared 4 bases from V and 5 bases from J, leaving 15 bases between. The CDR3 coding sequence is TGCGCCAGCAGCGCAGGTAGTTTGGATTATGGCTACACCTTC. Amino acid sequence: CASSAGSLDYGYTF.

The rearrangement joins TRBV18 to TRBJ1-2; TRBD1 is a possible D gene (6 bases). CDR1 is KGHSH and CDR2 is LQKENI in the germline V gene. The germline V and J ends were trimmed by 2 bases and 1 base, with 11 bases remaining between them. The length of the CDR3 is 15 residues. CDR3 nucleotide sequence: TGTGCCAGCTCACCATACAGGGAGGTTAACTATGGCTACACCTTC. Amino acid sequence: CASSPYREVNYGYTF.

The chain carries TRBV5-1 and TRBJ2-2; 11 positions agree with TRBD2. Germline CDR1 SGHRS, CDR2 YFSETQ. The CDR3 sequence is 15 residues long. The ends lost 4 bases at V and 4 bases at J; junction bases unmatched: 3. As DNA, the CDR3 is TGCGCCAGCAGCATGACTAGCGGGACCACCGGGGAGCTGTTTTTT. As protein: CASSMTSGTTGELFF. The full variable domain, its missing parts supplied by reference TRBV5-1 and TRBJ2-2, is KAGVTQTPRYLIKTRGQQVTLSCSPISGHRSVSWYQQTPGQGLQFLFEYFSETQRNKGNFPGRFSGRQFSNSRSEMNVSTLELGDSALYLCASSMTSGTTGELFFGEGSRLTVL.

This chain joins TRBV18 and TRBJ1-6; no clear D. V gave up 3 bases and J gave up 5 bases, with 11 bases separating them. The CDR3 has 15 amino acids. Germline V lookup: CDR1 KGHSH, CDR2 LQKENI. CDR3 nucleotides: TGTGCCAGCTCACCCCGGACGAGGGATAATTCACCCCTCCACTTT. Translating it yields CASSPRTRDNSPLHF.

The V and J genes are TRBV5-4 and TRBJ1-2, with D unclear. CDR1 is SGHNT, CDR2 YYREEE, per germline (reference sequence). V gave up 5 bases and J gave up 3 bases, with 17 bases separating them. The CDR3 runs 15 residues. The chain's CDR3 is CASRPKAHWDYGYTF. The CDR3, as DNA: TGTGCCAGCAGGCCGAAGGCCCATTGGGACTATGGCTACACCTTC.

The chain links TRBV19 to TRBJ2-7, with D possibly TRBD2 on 5 matching bases. The V and J ends lost 5 bases and 5 bases respectively, with 19 bases between them. From germline, CDR1 is LNHDA and CDR2 SQIVND (reference sequence). The CDR3 is 15 amino acids. CDR3 sequence: CASSSTGNPLHEQYF. The CDR3 nucleotides are TGTGCCAGTAGTTCCACCGGGAACCCCCTCCACGAGCAGTACTTC.

This chain links TRBV11-3 with TRBJ1-1, with D unresolved. In germline, CDR1 is SGHNT, CDR2 YENEEA. V lost 3 bases and J lost 1, with 6 bases in between. This CDR3 region has 13 residues. The DNA for the CDR3 is TGTGCCAGCAGCTTGGACGGGAACACTGAAGCTTTCTTT. Amino acid sequence: CASSLDGNTEAFF.

This clone was recorded once. V and J are TRBV7-3 and TRBJ1-1; D unresolved. The germline V and J ends were trimmed by 4 bases and 0 bases, with 9 bases remaining between them. Germline CDR1 SGHTA, CDR2 FQGTGA. The CDR3 runs 14 residues. In DNA, the CDR3 is TGTGCCAGCAGCTCCTCGACGGTGAACACTGAAGCTTTCTTT. It yields the protein CASSSSTVNTEAFF. The full variable domain, its missing parts supplied by reference TRBV7-3 and TRBJ1-1, is GAGVSQTPSNKVTEKGKYVELRCDPISGHTALYWYRQSLGQGPEFLIYFQGTGAADDSGLPNDRFFAVRPEGSVSTLKIQRTERGDSAVYLCASSSSTVNTEAFFGQGTRLTVV.

The chain uses TRBV28 and TRBJ2-1; D may be TRBD2 (6 bases). Trimming left V 4 bases short and J 5 bases short, with 15 bases between. The germline V gene encodes CDR1 MDHEN and CDR2 SYDVKM. This CDR3 has 15 residues. As DNA, the CDR3 is TGTGCCAGCAGTTCCAACGGCGCGGGGAACAATGAGCAGTTCTTC. Its protein is CASSSNGAGNNEQFF. Full variable domain (missing parts from reference TRBV28 and TRBJ2-1): DVKVTQSSRYLVKRTGEKVFLECVQDMDHENMFWYRQDPGLGLRLIYFSYDVKMKEKGDIPEGYSVSREKKERFSLILESASTNQTSMYLCASSSNGAGNNEQFFGPGTRLTVL.

The genes are TRBV5-6 and TRBJ2-7; D unclear. Deletions cut 7 bases from V and 0 bases from J, with 14 bases between. CDR1 SGHDT and CDR2 YYEEEE come from the germline V gene. CDR3 size: 14 residues. The CDR3 coding sequence is TGTGCCAGCGCTGCGTGGTCCTACTCCTACGAGCAGTACTTC. Translated, it gives CASAAWSYSYEQYF.

The chain has TRBV14 and TRBJ1-2; D might be TRBD1 (5 bases). CDR1 SGHDN and CDR2 FVKESK come from the germline V gene. This CDR3 contains 16 residues. Trimming removed 0 bases at V and 0 bases at J, with 11 bases between. CDR3 loop: CASSQDRRDANYGYTF. Here the CDR3 DNA reads TGTGCCAGCAGCCAAGACCGCAGGGATGCTAACTATGGCTACACCTTC.

The chain couples TRBV27 to TRBJ1-1; tentative D call: TRBD1 (5 bases). Trimming left V 3 bases short and J 4 bases short, with 9 bases between. Looked up from germline, CDR1 is MNHEY and CDR2 is SMNVEV (reference sequence). The CDR3 is 13 amino acids. CDR3 coding DNA: TGTGCCAGCAGTTTGGCAGGGAGCACTGAAGCTTTCTTT. This translates into CASSLAGSTEAFF.

This clone was recorded a few times. The chain uses TRBV13 and TRBJ2-7; 10 bases fit TRBD1. J was trimmed by 3 bases and V by 4 bases; bases with no gene match: 3. CDR3 length equals 14 residues. CDR1 is PRHDT, CDR2 FYEKMQ, per germline (reference sequence). For the CDR3, the DNA is TGTGCCAGCAGCTCCGGACAGGGGGGCTACGAGCAGTACTTC. It translates to CASSSGQGGYEQYF. The entire variable domain, with the rest obtained from reference TRBV13 and TRBJ2-7, is as follows: AAGVIQSPRHLIKEKRETATLKCYPIPRHDTVYWYQQGPGQDPQFLISFYEKMQSDKGSIPDRFSAQQFSDYHSELNMSSLELGDSALYFCASSSGQGGYEQYFGPGTRLTVT.

A single count supports this clone. The rearrangement joins TRBV7-8 to TRBJ1-2; D might be TRBD1 (5 bases). Per germline, CDR1 SGHVS and CDR2 FQNEAQ. The CDR3 sequence is 14 residues long. The V and J ends lost 2 bases and 5 bases respectively, with 12 bases between them. For the CDR3, the DNA is TGTGCCAGCAGCTTAATGCGACGGGGGTATGGCTACACCTTC. Translated, it gives CASSLMRRGYGYTF.

In its sample, this clone was seen a few times. This chain connects TRBV27 to TRBJ2-5; the D gene could be TRBD1 or TRBD2 (5 bases each). Germline-derived CDR1 and CDR2 are MNHEY and SMNVEV (reference sequence). This CDR3 region has 14 residues. The V end lost 5 bases, the J end lost 5 bases, and 15 bases lay between the germline ends. The CDR3 sequence is CASSATAWEETQYF. As DNA, the CDR3 is TGTGCCAGCAGTGCGACAGCCTGGGAGGAGACCCAGTACTTC.